These T cell receptor beta chains were read from a single sample in a study of cytomegalovirus exposure and HLA in healthy donors. The data were produced by immunoSEQ multiplex PCR, yet TCRdb's version contains in-frame clones alone and is incomplete. This sample has some 70,000 clones, with around 85% found just once. Sequences were obtained from PBMCs. Every receptor here comes from a woman aged 50 to 60 in good health and CMV-seronegative. Each CDR3 is given with its conserved first and last residue.

J gene	V gene	CDR3 protein
TRBJ1-5	TRBV6-5	CASSWTGDQPQHF
TRBJ2-2	TRBV4-1	CASSQEIQNTGELFF
TRBJ1-2	TRBV7-9	CASSLNYGYTF
TRBJ2-1	TRBV12-5	CASGFTGSNEQFF
TRBJ1-5	TRBV6-5	CASRAPNQPQHF
TRBJ1-1	TRBV9	CASRETGDTEAFF
TRBJ1-6	TRBV9	CASSVAGSSPLHF
TRBJ1-2	TRBV9	CASSPPRVSDYTF
TRBJ2-7	TRBV21-1	CASSKEGDRGEQYF
TRBJ2-3	TRBV4-1	CASSQAGASTDTQYF
TRBJ2-2	TRBV7-9	CASGAGINTGELFF
TRBJ2-5	TRBV9	CASSVVGAGGLQETQYF
TRBJ2-1	TRBV5-1	CASSLGPGRGADEQFF
TRBJ2-3	TRBV7-3	CASSLDQGADTQYF
TRBJ1-1	TRBV6-6	CASSWDRADTEAFF
TRBJ2-5	TRBV18	CASSPGTVGQETQYF
.	TRBV29-1	CSVGGTSGFYEQYF
TRBJ2-1	TRBV7-3	CASSPVGGEQFF
TRBJ1-5	TRBV2	CASSDLGPQVSNQPQHF
TRBJ2-7	TRBV14	CASSPGQGPSYEQYF
TRBJ2-7	TRBV12-2	CASRLPGGVGYEQYF
TRBJ2-3	TRBV6-5	CASSPGTDTQYF
TRBJ2-3	TRBV5-6	CASRRETSGRDTQYF
TRBJ2-1	TRBV28	CATFSSYNEQFF
TRBJ2-5	TRBV2	CASSTRSGGLQETQYF
TRBJ1-1	TRBV15	CATSRDAGDTEAFF
TRBJ2-3	TRBV5-1	CASSPRPAGGSTDTQYF
TRBJ2-3	TRBV5-4	CASSSTVDTQYF